This TCR beta chain is drawn from a study of T cells in Graves' hyperthyroidism and ophthalmopathy. The J segment lost 1 base and the V segment lost 0 bases, leaving 11 bases of the junction unmatched. Germline V gene sequence: CDR1 SGHRS, CDR2 YFSETQ. The CDR3 extends over 19 amino acids. It was uncontrolled infection, other autoimmune disease, pregnancy or lactation that excluded patients. TCR beta CDR3 sequences were amplified from RNA transcripts. TCR CDR3 regions were first amplified by RT-PCR with HTBI primers. From the multiplex PCR reads, TCRdb called clonotypes with MiXCR, one entry per CDR3 protein. The sample holds about 500,000 distinct CDR3 sequences; approximately 16% are singletons and the top ten take around a sixth.

The J gene is TRBJ2-4, the V gene TRBV5-1; 9 bases align to TRBD1. This receptor was taken from a young woman with Graves' hyperthyroidism. The specimen sequenced was blood. The CDR3 loop reads CASSLGGQGTQTAKNIQYF. CDR3 nucleotides: TGCGCCAGCAGCTTGGGAGGACAGGGGACCCAGACGGCCAAAAACATTCAGTACTTC. Full variable domain (missing parts from reference TRBV5-1 and TRBJ2-4): KAGVTQTPRYLIKTRGQQVTLSCSPISGHRSVSWYQQTPGQGLQFLFEYFSETQRNKGNFPGRFSGRQFSNSRSEMNVSTLELGDSALYLCASSLGGQGTQTAKNIQYFGAGTRLSVL.